A selection of T cell receptor beta chains follows, all from one sample in a study of shared clonotypes between healthy human individuals. The protocol was immunoSEQ multiplex PCR, while the TCRdb copy is restricted to in-frame clones and leaves out a portion. The table has 2 million to 2.5 million clones, about nine tenths seen once; the top ten hold around 0.4%. Sequenced material: naive CD4+ T cells from PBMCs. The origin of the receptors is a man aged 18 to 30 in good health. Some clones in this sample may be carry-over from other donors' samples. CDR3s include the opening cysteine and the closing phenylalanine or tryptophan. The D gene is left open where the match is weak.

cdr3_aa,cdr3_nt,j_call,d_call,v_call,cdr3_length
CASRWGANNYEQYF,TGCGCCAGCAGGTGGGGGGCCAACAATTACGAGCAGTACTTC,TRBJ2-7,.,TRBV5-1,14
CASSSRVGGGTGELFF,TGTGCCAGCAGCTCAAGGGTCGGAGGTGGCACCGGGGAGCTGTTTTTT,TRBJ2-2,.,TRBV5-6,16
CAWSKPDRVNTEAFF,TGTGCCTGGTCGAAACCGGACAGGGTGAACACTGAAGCTTTCTTT,TRBJ1-1,TRBD1,TRBV30,15
CASSLAWDGELFF,TGCGCCAGCAGCTTGGCCTGGGACGGGGAGCTGTTTTTT,TRBJ2-2,.,TRBV5-1,13
CAWSGVKETQYF,TGTGCCTGGAGTGGTGTTAAAGAGACCCAGTACTTC,TRBJ2-5,.,TRBV30,12
CASSPTWGLAYEQYF,TGCGCCAGCAGCCCGACATGGGGTCTCGCCTACGAGCAGTACTTC,TRBJ2-7,.,TRBV4-3,15
CASSLLPGSSGQETQYF,TGTGCCAGCAGCCTCCTTCCGGGGTCTAGCGGGCAAGAGACCCAGTACTTC,TRBJ2-5,TRBD2,TRBV5-8,17
CASRDSFSGNTIYF,TGTGCCAGCAGAGACAGTTTCTCTGGAAACACCATATATTTT,TRBJ1-3,.,TRBV25-1,14
CASSPRGAPGELFF,TGTGCCAGTAGTCCCAGGGGAGCACCGGGGGAGCTGTTTTTT,TRBJ2-2,.,TRBV19,14
CASSSVMGTGGDYGYTF,TGTGCCAGCAGCTCCGTTATGGGGACAGGGGGCGACTATGGCTACACCTTC,TRBJ1-2,TRBD1,TRBV11-2,17
CASWTDPYEQYF,TGTGCCAGCTGGACAGACCCATACGAGCAGTACTTC,TRBJ2-7,.,TRBV6-1,12
CASSSARGNQPQHF,TGTGCCAGCAGCTCGGCTCGGGGCAATCAGCCCCAGCATTTT,TRBJ1-5,.,TRBV27,14
CASSVVSGTPTDTQYF,TGTGCCAGCAGCGTAGTTAGCGGGACCCCCACAGATACGCAGTATTTT,TRBJ2-3,TRBD2,TRBV9,16
CASSPAGSDRKLFF,TGTGCCAGCTCACCAGCCGGATCAGACCGAAAACTGTTTTTT,TRBJ1-4,.,TRBV18,14
CAWSRGRSNTGELFF,TGTGCCTGGAGTCGAGGCAGGTCGAACACCGGGGAGCTGTTTTTT,TRBJ2-2,.,TRBV30,15
CASSLETGLGSGELFF,TGTGCCAGCTCCCTTGAGACAGGGCTAGGGTCCGGGGAGCTGTTTTTT,TRBJ2-2,TRBD1,TRBV19,16
CAWSDNGRGNYGYTF,TGTGCCTGGAGCGACAACGGCAGGGGGAACTATGGCTACACCTTC,TRBJ1-2,TRBD1,TRBV30,15
CASSVTRYEQFF,TGTGCCAGCAGTGTAACTAGATACGAGCAGTTCTTC,TRBJ2-1,.,TRBV6-1,12
CASSGTGQAQETQYF,TGCGCCAGCAGCGGAACGGGACAGGCTCAAGAGACCCAGTACTTC,TRBJ2-5,TRBD1,TRBV5-1,15
CASSFRGGPGGGELFF,TGTGCCAGCAGCTTTCGAGGCGGGCCCGGTGGCGGGGAGCTGTTTTTT,TRBJ2-2,.,TRBV7-6,16
CASSIAHNQPQHF,TGTGCCAGTAGTATAGCCCACAATCAGCCCCAGCATTTT,TRBJ1-5,.,TRBV19,13
CASSLGQPGNTIYF,TGCGCCAGCAGCTTGGGGCAGCCTGGAAACACCATATATTTT,TRBJ1-3,.,TRBV5-1,14